This entry lists 8 T cell receptor beta chains sequenced from one sample in a study of cytomegalovirus exposure and HLA in healthy donors. The repertoire was sequenced with immunoSEQ multiplex PCR; TCRdb's copy has only in-frame clones and lacks some. This table has fewer than 350,000 clones, around nine tenths appearing once. The material sequenced was PBMCs. The source of these receptors is a young woman in good health and CMV-seronegative.

The chain recombines TRBV9 with TRBJ2-5; the match to TRBD2 covers 11 bases. CDR1 and CDR2 from the germline V gene are SGDLS and YYNGEE. The V segment lost 0 bases and the J segment 5 bases; nucleotides outside the gene matches: 6. The CDR3 extends over 16 amino acids. This CDR3 reads CASSVVAGGPRETQYF. Here the CDR3 DNA reads TGTGCCAGCAGCGTAGTAGCGGGAGGGCCGAGGGAGACCCAGTACTTC.

This clone was recorded only once. The chain joins TRBV27 to TRBJ2-7; 13 bases line up with TRBD2. This CDR3 comprises 15 residues. J was trimmed by 0 bases and V by 7 bases; bases with no gene match: 3. Per the germline V gene, CDR1 is MNHEY and CDR2 is SMNVEV (reference sequence). The CDR3 spells CASNRLAGGSYEQYF. Written as DNA, the CDR3 is TGTGCCAGCAACCGACTAGCGGGAGGCTCCTACGAGCAGTACTTC.

The genes are TRBV9 and TRBJ2-3; 11 bases match TRBD2. The junction had 14 bases not matched to a gene; V was cut back by 0 bases and J by 5 bases. The germline CDR1 and CDR2 sequences are SGDLS and YYNGEE. The CDR3 extends over 19 amino acids. The CDR3 DNA reads as TGTGCCAGCAGCGTAGACCCCCACCTAGCGGGAGGTAGTGGAGATACGCAGTATTTT. Protein sequence: CASSVDPHLAGGSGDTQYF.

The sample holds a few counts of this clone. The chain links TRBV6-1 to TRBJ2-5, with D possibly being TRBD1 (5 bases). V lost 4 bases, J lost 5 bases, and 11 bases lay in between. Germline V gives CDR1 MNHNS, CDR2 SASEGT. CDR3 length: 13 amino acids. The CDR3 spells CASSVSGLETQYF. The CDR3 region has the DNA TGTGCCAGCAGTGTGTCAGGGTTGGAGACCCAGTACTTC.

This clone was seen a single time. The rearrangement links TRBV5-1 to TRBJ2-3; 12 positions agree with TRBD2. There are 16 residues in the CDR3. The ends lost 5 bases at V and 0 bases at J; junction bases unmatched: 4. Germline V gives CDR1 SGHRS, CDR2 YFSETQ. CDR3 nucleotide sequence: TGCGCCAGCAGTTTTCTAGCGGGAGGGAGCACAGATACGCAGTATTTT. Translation gives CASSFLAGGSTDTQYF.

This chain joins TRBV7-9 and TRBJ1-6, with TRBD1 matching over 7 bases. Trimming at V came to 1 base and at J to 7 bases, leaving 4 bases not matched to a gene. The CDR3 runs 15 residues. From germline, CDR1 is SEHNR and CDR2 FQNEAQ (reference sequence). CDR3 in DNA: TGTGCCAGCAGCTTAGACGGGACAGCCAATTCACCCCTCCACTTT. Translated: CASSLDGTANSPLHF.

V is TRBV27 and J is TRBJ1-5, with 9 bases identical to TRBD1. CDR3 size: 16 residues. After removal of 6 bases from V and 4 bases from J, the junction contained 10 bases not matched to a gene. CDR1 and CDR2 (germline): MNHEY, SMNVEV (reference sequence). CDR3 bases: TGTGCCAGCAGGCCCTGGGGACAGGGACTGAATCAGCCCCAGCATTTT. As protein: CASRPWGQGLNQPQHF.

The CDR3, as DNA: TGTGCCAGCAGTCGACTCACAAGCTCCTACGAGCAGTACTTC. It codes for CASSRLTSSYEQYF. V gene TRBV27 combines with J gene TRBJ2-7, with D uncertain. Germline CDR1 MNHEY, CDR2 SMNVEV (reference sequence). The CDR3 spans 14 residues. V lost 5 bases, J lost 0 bases, and 11 bases lay in between.